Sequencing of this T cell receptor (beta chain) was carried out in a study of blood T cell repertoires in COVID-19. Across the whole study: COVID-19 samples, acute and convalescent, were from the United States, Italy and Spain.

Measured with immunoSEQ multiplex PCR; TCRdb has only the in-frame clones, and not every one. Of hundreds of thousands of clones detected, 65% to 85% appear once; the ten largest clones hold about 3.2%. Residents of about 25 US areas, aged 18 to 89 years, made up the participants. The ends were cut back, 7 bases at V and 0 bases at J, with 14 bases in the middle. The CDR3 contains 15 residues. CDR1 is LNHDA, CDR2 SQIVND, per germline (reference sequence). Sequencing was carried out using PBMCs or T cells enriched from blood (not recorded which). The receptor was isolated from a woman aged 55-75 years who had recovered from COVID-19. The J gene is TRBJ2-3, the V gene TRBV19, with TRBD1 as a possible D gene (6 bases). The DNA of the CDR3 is TGTGCCAGTACGAGGGGAACAGGGAGCACAGATACGCAGTATTTT. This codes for CASTRGTGSTDTQYF.